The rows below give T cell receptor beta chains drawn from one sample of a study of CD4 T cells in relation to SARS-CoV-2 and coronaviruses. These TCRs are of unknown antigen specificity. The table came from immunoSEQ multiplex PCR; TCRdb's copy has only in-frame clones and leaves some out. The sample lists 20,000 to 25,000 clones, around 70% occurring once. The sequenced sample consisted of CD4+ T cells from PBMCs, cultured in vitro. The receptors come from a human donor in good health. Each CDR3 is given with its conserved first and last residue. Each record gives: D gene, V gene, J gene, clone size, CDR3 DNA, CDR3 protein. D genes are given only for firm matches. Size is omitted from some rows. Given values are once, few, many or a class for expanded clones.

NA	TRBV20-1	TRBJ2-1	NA	TGCAGTGCTAGTCGCCAGGGACGGAACGACAATGAGCAGTTCTTC	CSASRQGRNDNEQFF
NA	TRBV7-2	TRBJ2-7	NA	TGTGCCAGCAGCTTAGAAATGGGCGCCTACGAGCAGTACTTC	CASSLEMGAYEQYF
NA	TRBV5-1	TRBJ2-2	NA	TGCGCCAGCAGCTTGGGACAGGCGAGCGGCGGGGAGCTGTTTTTT	CASSLGQASGGELFF
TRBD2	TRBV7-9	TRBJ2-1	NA	TGTGCCAGCAGCCCGACTAGCGGGGGGGCCGGTGAGCAGTTCTTC	CASSPTSGGAGEQFF
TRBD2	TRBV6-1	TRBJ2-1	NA	TGTGCCAGCAGTGCCTACCCCAGACTAGCGGGAGACGGCTACAATGAGCAGTTCTTC	CASSAYPRLAGDGYNEQFF
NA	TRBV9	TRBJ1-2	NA	TGTGCCAGCAGCACCGTGGGCAGGAACTATGGCTACACCTTC	CASSTVGRNYGYTF
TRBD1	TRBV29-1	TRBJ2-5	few	TGCAGCGTTGGAGACAGGGCTCAAGAGACCCAGTACTTC	CSVGDRAQETQYF
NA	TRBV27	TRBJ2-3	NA	TGTGCCAGCAGTCCATGGCAGGCAGATACGCAGTATTTT	CASSPWQADTQYF
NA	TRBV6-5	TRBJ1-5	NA	TGTGCCAGCAGCCTTACAGGGAACCCTGATCAGCCCCAGCATTTT	CASSLTGNPDQPQHF
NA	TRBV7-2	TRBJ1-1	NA	TGTGCCAGCAGCTACACGGGAAAGACTGAAGCTTTCTTT	CASSYTGKTEAFF
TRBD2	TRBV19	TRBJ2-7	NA	TGTGCCAGTGGAAGAGGGAGGGAGTCCGAGCAGTACTTC	CASGRGRESEQYF
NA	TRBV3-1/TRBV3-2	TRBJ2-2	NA	TGTGCCAGCAGCCCCCTCAGGACGGGAAACACCGGGGAGCTGTTTTTT	CASSPLRTGNTGELFF
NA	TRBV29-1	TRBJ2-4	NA	TGCAGCGGACGAACAGAGGCCAAAAACATTCAGTACTTC	CSGRTEAKNIQYF
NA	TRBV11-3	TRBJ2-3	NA	TGTGCCAGCAGCTTAGCTTTAATAGGAACAGATACGCAGTATTTT	CASSLALIGTDTQYF
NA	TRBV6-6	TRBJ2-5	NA	TGTGCCAGCAGCGCAGCGGGAGAGACCCAGTACTTC	CASSAAGETQYF
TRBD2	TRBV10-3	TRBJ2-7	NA	TGTGCCATCAGTGAGGGACTAGGCGAGCAGTACTTC	CAISEGLGEQYF
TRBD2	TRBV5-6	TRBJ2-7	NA	TGTGCCAGCAGCGGAACCCCCGGGGGAGGGAACTACGAGCAGTACTTC	CASSGTPGGGNYEQYF
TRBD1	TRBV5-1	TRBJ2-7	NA	TGCGCCAGCAGCTTGGGTCCGACAGGGGGCGACTACGAGCAGTACTTC	CASSLGPTGGDYEQYF